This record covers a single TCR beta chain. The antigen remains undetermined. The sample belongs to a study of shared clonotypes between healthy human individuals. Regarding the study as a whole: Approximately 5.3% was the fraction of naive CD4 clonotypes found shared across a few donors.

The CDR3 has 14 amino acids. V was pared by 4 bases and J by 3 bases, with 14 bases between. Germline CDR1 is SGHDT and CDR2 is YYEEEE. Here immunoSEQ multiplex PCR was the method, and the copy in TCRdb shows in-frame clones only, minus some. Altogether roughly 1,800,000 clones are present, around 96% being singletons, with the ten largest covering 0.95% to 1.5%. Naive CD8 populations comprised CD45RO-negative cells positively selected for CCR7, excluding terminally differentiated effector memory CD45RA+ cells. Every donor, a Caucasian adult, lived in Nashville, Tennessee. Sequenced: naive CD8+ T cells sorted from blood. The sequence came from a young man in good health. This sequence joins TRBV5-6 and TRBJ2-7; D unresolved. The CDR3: CASSPGPNNYEQYF. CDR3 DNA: TGTGCCAGCAGCCCAGGACCGAACAACTACGAGCAGTACTTC.